The clone carrying this T cell receptor (beta chain) was counted between two and nine times. This CDR3 contains 15 residues. V lost 6 bases to trimming and J lost 4 bases, with 19 bases between them. CDR1 and CDR2 from the germline V gene are MNHEY and SVGAGI. These data originate in a study of blood T cell repertoires in COVID-19. Study details: Researchers got acute and convalescent COVID-19 samples from the United States, Italy and Spain. The cDNA or gDNA used as material had been derived from T cells, B-cell-depleted T cells, or PBMCs.

Original processing notes: Estimation of nucleated cell counts was performed using reference gene primer amplification. Clones were sequenced by immunoSEQ multiplex PCR, and TCRdb holds only the in-frame ones, with some missing. V and J calls and clone size are as listed in that table; D and trimming were resolved from the DNA. The profile shows about 130,000 clones, 75% to 85% of them singletons. This sequence originates from a man older than 75 with acute or convalescent COVID-19. The material sequenced was peripheral blood. J is TRBJ2-7 and V is TRBV6-5; D perhaps matches TRBD1 (6 bases). The CDR3 region is CASRLSGTPGYEQYF. The DNA for the CDR3 is TGTGCCAGCAGGCTTTCCGGGACACCTGGGTACGAGCAGTACTTC.